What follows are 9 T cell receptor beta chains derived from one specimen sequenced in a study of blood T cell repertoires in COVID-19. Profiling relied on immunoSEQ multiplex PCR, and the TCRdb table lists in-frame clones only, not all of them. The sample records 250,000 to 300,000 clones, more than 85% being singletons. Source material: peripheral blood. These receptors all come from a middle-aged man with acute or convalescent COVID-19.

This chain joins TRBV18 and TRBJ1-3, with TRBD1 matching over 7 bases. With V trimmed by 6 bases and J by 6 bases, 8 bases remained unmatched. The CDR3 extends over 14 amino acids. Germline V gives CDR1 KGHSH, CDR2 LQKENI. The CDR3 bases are TGTGCCAGCTCCCCTACCGAGGGGGCAAACACCATATATTTT. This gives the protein CASSPTEGANTIYF. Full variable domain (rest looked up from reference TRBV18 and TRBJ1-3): NAGVMQNPRHLVRRRGQEARLRCSPMKGHSHVYWYRQLPEEGLKFMVYLQKENIIDESGMPKERFSAEFPKEGPSILRIQQVVRGDSAAYFCASSPTEGANTIYFGEGSWLTVV.

The CDR3 DNA follows: TGTGCCAGCAGTGAAAGGATACCCCAGGGAAAACTGTTTTTT. The encoded protein is CASSERIPQGKLFF. The rearrangement uses TRBV2 and TRBJ1-4; a possible D gene is TRBD1 (5 bases). CDR1 and CDR2 (germline): SNHLY, FYNNEI. V was trimmed by 2 bases and J by 10 bases, leaving 14 bases between them. CDR3 length: 14 amino acids.

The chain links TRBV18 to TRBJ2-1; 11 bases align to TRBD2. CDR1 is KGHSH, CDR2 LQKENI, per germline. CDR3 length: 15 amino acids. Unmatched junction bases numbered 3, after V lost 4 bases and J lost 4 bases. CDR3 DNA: TGTGCCAGCTCACGGTCTAGCGGGGGGTACAATGAGCAGTTCTTC. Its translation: CASSRSSGGYNEQFF.

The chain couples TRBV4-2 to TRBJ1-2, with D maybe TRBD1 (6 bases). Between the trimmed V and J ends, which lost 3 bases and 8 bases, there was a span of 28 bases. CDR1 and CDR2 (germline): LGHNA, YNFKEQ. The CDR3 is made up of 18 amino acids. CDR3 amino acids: CASSHSQPAFGGADGYTF. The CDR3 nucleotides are TGTGCCAGCAGCCACTCTCAGCCGGCATTTGGGGGGGCGGACGGCTACACCTTC.

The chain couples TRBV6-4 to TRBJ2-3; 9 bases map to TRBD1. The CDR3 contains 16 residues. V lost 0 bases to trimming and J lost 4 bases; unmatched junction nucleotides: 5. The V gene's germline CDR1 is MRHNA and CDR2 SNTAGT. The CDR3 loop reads CASSDSGTGSPDTQYF. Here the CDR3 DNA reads TGTGCCAGCAGTGACTCAGGGACAGGGAGTCCAGATACGCAGTATTTT.

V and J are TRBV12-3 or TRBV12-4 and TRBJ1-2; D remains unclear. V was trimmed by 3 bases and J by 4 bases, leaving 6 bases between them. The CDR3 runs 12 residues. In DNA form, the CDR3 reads TGTGCCAGCAGTTTGTCCCTCTATGGCTACACCTTC. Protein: CASSLSLYGYTF.

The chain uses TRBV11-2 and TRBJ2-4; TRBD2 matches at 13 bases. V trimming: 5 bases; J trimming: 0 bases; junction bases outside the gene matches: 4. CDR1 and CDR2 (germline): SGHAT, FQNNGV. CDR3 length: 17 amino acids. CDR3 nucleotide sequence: TGTGCCAGCAGCCGACTAGCGGGGGGATTAGCCAAAAACATTCAGTACTTC. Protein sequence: CASSRLAGGLAKNIQYF.

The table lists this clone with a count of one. The CDR3 loop is CASSVTGGRQPQHF. In DNA form, the CDR3 reads TGTGCCAGCAGCGTTACAGGGGGACGGCAGCCCCAGCATTTT. This sequence joins TRBV9 and TRBJ1-5; 8 bases fit TRBD1. The CDR3 contains 14 residues. Germline trimming cut 2 bases from V and 7 bases from J; bases unmatched to any gene: 5. Germline assignment: CDR1 SGDLS and CDR2 YYNGEE.

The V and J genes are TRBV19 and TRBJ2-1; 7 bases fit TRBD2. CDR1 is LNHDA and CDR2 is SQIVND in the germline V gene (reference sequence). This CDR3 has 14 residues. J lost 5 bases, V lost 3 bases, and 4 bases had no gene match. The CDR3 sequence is CASSIDLADNEQFF. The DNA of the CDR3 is TGTGCCAGTAGTATCGATCTAGCGGACAATGAGCAGTTCTTC.